A single sample gave rise to the 15 T cell receptor beta chains below, sequenced in a study of T cell responses to AZD1222 COVID-19 vaccine. Profiled with immunoSEQ multiplex PCR; TCRdb holds only in-frame clones, not every one. The repertoire holds about 77,000 clones, with roughly 90% as singletons. Sample: peripheral blood, taken 28 days after the second AZD1222 dose. The receptors shown here come from an adult who received the AZD1222 COVID-19 vaccine.

The rearrangement uses TRBV7-2 and TRBJ1-5; D gene uncertain. Germline V gene data show CDR1 as SGHTA and CDR2 as FQGNSA. V lost 5 bases and J 0 bases, leaving 8 bases between the germline ends. The CDR3 extends over 14 amino acids. The CDR3 loop is CASSQQISNQPQHF. The CDR3 DNA reads TGTGCCAGCAGCCAACAGATTAGCAATCAGCCCCAGCATTTT.

The chain joins TRBV5-1 to TRBJ1-2; D is possibly TRBD1 (6 bases). The CDR3 consists of 16 residues. Germline loops: CDR1 SGHRS, CDR2 YFSETQ. Trimming shortened V by 0 bases and J by 7 bases, and 19 bases separated the two germline ends. CDR3 region: CASSLDQGNRAFGYTF. CDR3 DNA: TGCGCCAGCAGCTTGGATCAAGGTAACAGGGCCTTTGGCTACACCTTC.

This chain uses TRBV27 with TRBJ2-1; TRBD2 matches 8 bases. This CDR3 is built from 17 residues. Germline V gives CDR1 MNHEY, CDR2 SMNVEV (reference sequence). The V gene end was trimmed by 5 bases and the J gene end by 0 bases; junction bases not matched to a gene: 9. The CDR3 nucleotides read TGTGCCAGCAGTCCGCCCCCCCTAGCGGGCTCCTACAATGAGCAGTTCTTC. This translates into CASSPPPLAGSYNEQFF.

This chain links TRBV30 with TRBJ1-6, with D uncertain. This CDR3 region has 14 residues. Trimming took 0 bases from V and 5 from J, leaving 8 bases between them. CDR1 is GTSNPN and CDR2 is SVGIG in the germline V gene (reference sequence). CDR3 bases: TGTGCCTGGAGTGTGGTAGCGGATAATTCACCCCTCCACTTT. As protein: CAWSVVADNSPLHF.

The chain recombines TRBV10-2 with TRBJ1-5; 11 bases are shared with TRBD1. CDR3 size: 15 residues. The ends lost 2 bases at V and 7 bases at J; junction bases unmatched: 4. The germline V gene encodes CDR1 WSHSY and CDR2 SAAADI. Here the CDR3 DNA reads TGCGCCAGCAGTGAGAGGACAGGGGGCGGCCAGCCCCAGCATTTT. It yields the protein CASSERTGGGQPQHF.

V gene TRBV13 combines with J gene TRBJ1-4, with D unclear. From germline, CDR1 is PRHDT and CDR2 FYEKMQ (reference sequence). The V end lost 2 bases, the J end lost 8 bases, and 12 bases lay between the germline ends. The CDR3 covers 14 residues. CDR3 DNA sequence: TGTGCCAGCAGCTTAAGAGCGTTGAGGGAAAAACTGTTTTTT. This translates into CASSLRALREKLFF.

V gene TRBV7-2 combines with J gene TRBJ1-5; TRBD1 might be the D (6 bases). This CDR3 is built from 13 residues. The V end was cut by 5 bases, the J end by 7 bases, with 12 bases between. Germline-derived CDR1 and CDR2 are SGHTA and FQGNSA. The CDR3 sequence: CASSPDRGQPQHF. The CDR3 nucleotides read TGTGCCAGCAGCCCGGACAGAGGACAGCCCCAGCATTTT.

For this clone: The sample holds other DNA sequences that translate to the same CDR3. J is TRBJ1-5 and V is TRBV6-5; D is ambiguous. V was pared by 0 bases and J by 5 bases, with 5 bases between. CDR1 and CDR2 from the germline V gene are MNHEY and SVGAGI. The CDR3 consists of 13 residues. The CDR3 DNA reads as TGTGCCAGCAGTTACTCCCGGGATCAGCCCCAGCATTTT. Translation gives CASSYSRDQPQHF.

The chain uses TRBV13 and TRBJ2-5, with 10 bases that match TRBD2. The CDR3 length is 16 residues. V lost 3 bases, J lost 5 bases, and 9 bases stayed unmatched. Germline loops: CDR1 PRHDT, CDR2 FYEKMQ (reference sequence). Written as DNA, the CDR3 is TGTGCCAGCAGCTTCAGGCTAGCGGGAGTTCCGGAGACCCAGTACTTC. Translating it yields CASSFRLAGVPETQYF. The full variable domain, with the rest looked up from reference TRBV13 and TRBJ2-5, is AAGVIQSPRHLIKEKRETATLKCYPIPRHDTVYWYQQGPGQDPQFLISFYEKMQSDKGSIPDRFSAQQFSDYHSELNMSSLELGDSALYFCASSFRLAGVPETQYFGPGTRLLVL.

The V gene is TRBV6-4, the J gene TRBJ1-5; D uncertain. From germline, CDR1 is MRHNA and CDR2 SNTAGT. V lost 5 bases to trimming and J lost 2 bases, with 13 bases between them. CDR3 length: 15 residues. The DNA for the CDR3 is TGTGCCAGCAGTCGTGACGGTGGGGGCAATCAGCCCCAGCATTTT. It encodes CASSRDGGGNQPQHF.

A few counts support this clone. The rearrangement joins TRBV9 to TRBJ1-6; 7 bases are a match to TRBD1. Germline V lookup: CDR1 SGDLS, CDR2 YYNGEE. V lost 5 bases to trimming and J lost 9 bases; unmatched junction nucleotides: 11. This CDR3 spans 15 amino acids. This CDR3 reads CASSDLTGETSPLHF. DNA of the CDR3: TGTGCCAGCAGTGACTTAACAGGGGAGACTTCACCCCTCCACTTT.

This chain links TRBV30 with TRBJ2-5; 10 bases line up with TRBD2. The CDR3 runs to 14 residues. Per germline, CDR1 GTSNPN and CDR2 SVGIG (reference sequence). The V segment lost 6 bases and the J segment 4 bases; nucleotides outside the gene matches: 8. CDR3 residues: CACDSGRPGETQYF. The CDR3 DNA is TGTGCCTGTGATAGCGGGAGGCCGGGAGAGACCCAGTACTTC.

Here the CDR3 DNA reads TGTGCCAGCAGCCCCGGGACTAGCGATCGACTTAAAGAGACCCAGTACTTC. It translates to CASSPGTSDRLKETQYF. The chain uses TRBV3-1 (or the pseudogene TRBV3-2) and TRBJ2-5; TRBD2 matches 10 bases. J was trimmed by 3 bases and V by 4 bases; bases with no gene match: 11. The germline V gene encodes CDR1 LGHDT and CDR2 YNNKEL (reference sequence). CDR3 length: 17 residues.

V gene TRBV24-1 combines with J gene TRBJ2-2; 9 positions match TRBD2. V dropped 3 bases and J dropped 4; count of bases not matched to a gene: 5. This CDR3 region has 16 residues. In germline, CDR1 is KGHDR, CDR2 SFDVKD. The CDR3: CATSDPGLARTGELFF. The CDR3 DNA sequence: TGTGCCACCAGTGATCCGGGACTAGCCCGCACCGGGGAGCTGTTTTTT.

J is TRBJ1-1 and V is TRBV7-2; D possibly corresponds to TRBD1 (5 bases). Germline-derived CDR1 and CDR2 are SGHTA and FQGNSA. V dropped 4 bases and J dropped 0 bases, with 6 bases sitting between them. CDR3 length equals 13 residues. In DNA form, the CDR3 reads TGTGCCAGCAGCTGGGACCTGAACACTGAAGCTTTCTTT. This sequence encodes CASSWDLNTEAFF.